This T cell receptor (beta chain) was identified during a study of T cell responses to AZD1222 COVID-19 vaccine (dated by TCRdb to 2020 to 2022). At the level of the whole study: A total of more than 230 trial participants underwent TCR sequencing, of whom roughly 210 had received two doses of AZD1222 and 26 had received two doses of the MenACWY control vaccine. Enrollment into the trials was organized by age into subgroups of 18-55, 56-69 and 70-plus years, and those subgroups contained approximately 160, 26 and 62 TCR-sequenced participants, respectively.

The junction carries 32 bases between V and J, which are trimmed by 7 bases and 2 bases respectively. The germline V gene provides CDR1 SNHLY and CDR2 FYNNEI. The CDR3 contains 20 residues, cysteine and phenylalanine counted. Only the CDR3 DNA is retained, 60 bases long and in frame from the first base. About this clone: The antigen it binds to is not known. No much larger clone is present one base from it, and per-base qualities are unavailable.

The CDR3 regions of human TCRbeta chains were subjected to immunosequencing. Per the original workflow: Repertoire TCRs were checked for matches against a reference library of SARS-CoV-2-specific TCRs that had been generated using the MIRA antigen-specificity platform. Breadth was defined as the fraction of unique TCRs that were SARS-CoV-2-associated. Depth was defined as the fraction of total T cells that were SARS-CoV-2-associated. Using the MIRA data, every spike-specific TCR was mapped to the spike region that the TCR reacted to and assigned to either a CD4 or a CD8 class. Log10-transformed breadth and depth values were compared by one-way ANOVA with Sidak's multiple comparisons tests. As stored in TCRdb, this immuneACCESS dataset retains in-frame rearrangements with V and J assigned. A fraction of the clones does not appear; measured against another copy, unresolved V genes explain less than half of the discrepancy, and the remainder lacks a known reason. Clonal size and the V and J genes are those of that table, whereas D and trimming came from the DNA. A total of 20,000 or so clones appear in this sample, approximately 88% of them only once. The ten largest make up about 15% of the sample.

The sample's time point label is to be understood as: about 28 days (+/-7) after the second vaccine dose. Because spike-specific TCR depth and breadth did not differ between the two schedules, AZD1222 recipients who got a second dose at roughly 4 weeks were pooled with those who got a second dose at roughly 12 weeks. The vaccinee samples were drawn from two UK trials, COV001 and COV002, one of which was a single-blind randomized controlled phase 2/3 trial testing AZD1222 (ChAdOx1 nCoV-19) in healthy adults. For TCRbeta chain sequencing, PBMC samples from trial participants were taken at day 0 and at day 28 after the second dose. Paper-wide results and their limitations: The whole spike protein was spanned by vaccine-associated CD4 TCRs, and dominant responses were seen in regions 160-218 and 743-854. After two AZD1222 doses, spike-specific TCR breadth and depth were significantly higher than at day 0 and than in MenACWY recipients. The 56-69-year group was small, and its depth increase did not reach significance, likely because of low power. Epitopes outside the regions mutated in the B.1.351 and B.1.1.7 variants were reportedly recognized by nearly half of the unique spike-specific TCRs. Because no samples from the day 14 peak response were available, repertoires could be characterized only after the peak T cell response. Only six or seven AZD1222 recipients were SARS-CoV-2 seropositive at baseline, limiting conclusions about previously exposed vaccinees. Participants were mostly white British and included more females than males, and it was suggested by the authors that clonal diversity may have been underestimated.

The clonotype comes from an adult who received the AZD1222 COVID-19 vaccine. The sequence joins TRBV2 to TRBJ2-5, with the D gene tentatively TRBD1 or TRBD2, based on 5 matching bases in each. Source: peripheral blood, taken 28 days after the second AZD1222 dose. The CDR3 protein: CASIVRRWASFEGKQETQYF. The bases are TGTGCCAGCATTGTGCGTCGGTGGGCTTCGTTTGAGGGGAAGCAAGAGACCCAGTACTTC.